The present TCR beta chain was sequenced within a study of early T cells in non-severe SARS-CoV-2 infection. Whole-study context: Sequencing of unsorted whole blood was done on bulk RNA, leaving chains unpaired.

As part of library construction, unique molecular identifiers were attached to individual cDNA molecules. One entry per CDR3 protein results from TCRdb running MiXCR on the 5' RACE reads. The table records approximately 66,000 distinct CDR3 sequences, 9.5% to 15% of them present only once. This CDR3 has 14 residues. The V gene's germline CDR1 is DFQATT and CDR2 SNEGSKA (reference sequence). Trimming left V 6 bases short and J 7 bases short, with 18 bases between. The TCR originated in an adult who was a healthcare worker with PCR-confirmed SARS-CoV-2 infection or an uninfected control (not recorded which). The donor label of this sample is uncertain. The sample in question was whole blood, obtained at baseline. The chain has TRBV20-1 and TRBJ1-4; weak D call: TRBD1 (6 bases). CDR3 amino acids: CSAPIGRGIEKLFF. The CDR3 bases are TGCAGTGCCCCCATCGGCAGGGGAATTGAAAAACTGTTTTTT.